These 10 T cell receptor beta chains were all obtained from the same sample, sequenced in a study of shared clonotypes between healthy human individuals (dated by TCRdb to about 2020). Library preparation used the immunoSEQ multiplex PCR assay. This immuneACCESS table, as held by TCRdb, lists in-frame sequences with V and J called but not all clones. Of the missing ones, under half trace to an unresolved V gene in checked studies; the others have no known cause. This sample comprises 2,500,000 or so clones, about nine tenths of them detected only once. The biggest ten clones account for about 0.41% of the sample. Source material: naive CD4+ T cells from PBMCs. Read against the paper, the sample's cell subset or site label means: CD45RA+ positively selected. The receptors derive from a man younger than 30 in good health. Some clones in this sample may be carry-over from other donors' samples.

This clone showed up just once. J is TRBJ1-5 and V is TRBV19, with D hard to call. The length of the CDR3 is 13 residues. With 2 bases removed from V and 7 bases from J, the gap between germline ends came to 9 bases. Germline V gene data show CDR1 as LNHDA and CDR2 as SQIVND (reference sequence). CDR3 DNA: TGTGCCAGTAGTATACTCGACGGGCAGCCCCAGCATTTT. Its translation is CASSILDGQPQHF.

This rearrangement joins TRBV9 to TRBJ2-3; D perhaps matches TRBD1 (7 bases). The germline V gene encodes CDR1 SGDLS and CDR2 YYNGEE. V lost 2 bases and J 1 base, leaving 17 bases between the germline ends. The CDR3 runs to 17 residues. The CDR3 DNA is TGTGCCAGCAGCGTCCGAGCAGGGGGGACAGGCACAGATACGCAGTATTTT. Translated: CASSVRAGGTGTDTQYF.

The chain recombines TRBV6-5 with TRBJ2-2, with D possibly matching TRBD2 (5 bases). The germline V and J ends were trimmed by 2 bases and 5 bases, with 12 bases remaining between them. In germline, CDR1 is MNHEY, CDR2 SVGAGI. This CDR3 has 15 amino acids. CDR3 region: CASSYISRVTGELFF. As DNA, the CDR3 is TGTGCCAGCAGTTACATTTCGAGGGTGACCGGGGAGCTGTTTTTT.

As for this clone: Additional DNA sequences in this sample encode the identical CDR3. The chain is built from TRBV5-1 and TRBJ1-1; D uncertain. V was pared by 0 bases and J by 7 bases, with 7 bases between. From germline, CDR1 is SGHRS and CDR2 YFSETQ. This CDR3 is built from 12 residues. The CDR3 protein is CASSLGSDEAFF. In DNA form, the CDR3 reads TGCGCCAGCAGCTTGGGCTCGGATGAAGCTTTCTTT.

The chain is built from TRBV28 and TRBJ2-3; 11 nucleotides agree with TRBD2. The trim removed 10 bases at V and 0 bases at J, leaving 15 bases unmatched. This CDR3 is built from 18 residues. Germline loops: CDR1 MDHEN, CDR2 SYDVKM. For the CDR3, the DNA is TGTGCCACGTTTTCCTTACCTAGCGGGAGGACTAGCACAGATACGCAGTATTTT. It yields the protein CATFSLPSGRTSTDTQYF.

The V and J genes are TRBV19 and TRBJ2-4; maybe TRBD1 (6 bases). Germline assignment: CDR1 LNHDA and CDR2 SQIVND (reference sequence). Trimming removed 5 bases at V and 1 base at J, with 12 bases between. This CDR3 comprises 15 residues. In DNA, the CDR3 is TGTGCCAGTAGTCTCATAGGGGGTGCCAAAAACATTCAGTACTTC. Protein product: CASSLIGGAKNIQYF.

With regard to this clone: This sample also contains other DNA sequences that code for the same CDR3. V usage is TRBV5-1 and J usage is TRBJ2-1, with D hard to call. Germline CDR1 reads SGHRS; CDR2 reads YFSETQ. The CDR3 loop spans 13 amino acids. Trimming took off 2 bases at V and 7 bases at J, with 10 bases between the two ends. The CDR3 loop reads CASSLIVGNEQFF. The CDR3 region has the DNA TGCGCCAGCAGCTTAATAGTAGGGAATGAGCAGTTCTTC.

This clone was found once. The chain has TRBV19 and TRBJ1-1; D gene uncertain. CDR1 LNHDA and CDR2 SQIVND come from the germline V gene (reference sequence). The ends were cut back, 11 bases at V and 4 bases at J, with 17 bases in the middle. This CDR3 comprises 13 residues. The CDR3 loop is CAVERTLATEAFF. DNA for the CDR3: TGTGCCGTTGAGAGGACCCTGGCCACTGAAGCTTTCTTT. Full variable domain (missing parts from reference TRBV19 and TRBJ1-1): DGGITQSPKYLFRKEGQNVTLSCEQNLNHDAMYWYRQDPGQGLRLIYYSQIVNDFQKGDIAEGYSVSREKKESFPLTVTSAQKNPTAFYLCAVERTLATEAFFGQGTRLTVV.

The chain combines TRBV6-1 with TRBJ2-1, with D perhaps matching TRBD1 or TRBD2 (5 bases each). The CDR3 sequence is 15 residues long. Trimming removed 3 bases from V and 8 bases from J, with 17 bases in between. Looked up from germline, CDR1 is MNHNS and CDR2 is SASEGT. The CDR3 spells CASSEASRGKDEQFF. CDR3 bases: TGTGCCAGCAGTGAGGCCTCGAGGGGTAAGGATGAGCAGTTCTTC.

V usage is TRBV2 and J usage is TRBJ1-2; D is undetermined. Germline V gene sequence: CDR1 SNHLY, CDR2 FYNNEI. The CDR3 sequence is 17 residues long. Trimming left V 4 bases short and J 2 bases short, with 20 bases between. As DNA, the CDR3 is TGTGCCAGCAGTGGGCACATACTCTCCGGAATCAACTATGGCTACACCTTC. It specifies CASSGHILSGINYGYTF. Variable domain in full (rest from reference TRBV2 and TRBJ1-2): EPEVTQTPSHQVTQMGQEVILRCVPISNHLYFYWYRQILGQKVEFLVSFYNNEISEKSEIFDDQFSVERPDGSNFTLKIRSTKLEDSAMYFCASSGHILSGINYGYTFGSGTRLTVV.